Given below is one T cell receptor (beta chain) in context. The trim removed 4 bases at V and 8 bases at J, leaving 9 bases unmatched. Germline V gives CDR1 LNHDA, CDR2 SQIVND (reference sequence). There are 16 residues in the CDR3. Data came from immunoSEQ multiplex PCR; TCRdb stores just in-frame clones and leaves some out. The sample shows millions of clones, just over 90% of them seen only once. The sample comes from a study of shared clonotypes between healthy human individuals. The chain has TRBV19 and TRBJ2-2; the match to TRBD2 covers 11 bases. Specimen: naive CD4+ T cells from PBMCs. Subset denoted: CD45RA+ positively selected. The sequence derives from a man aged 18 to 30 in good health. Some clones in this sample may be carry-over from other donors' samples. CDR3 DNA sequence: TGTGCCAGTAGTAGCATCCTAGCGGGAGGTGAAGGGGAGCTGTTTTTT. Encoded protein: CASSSILAGGEGELFF.